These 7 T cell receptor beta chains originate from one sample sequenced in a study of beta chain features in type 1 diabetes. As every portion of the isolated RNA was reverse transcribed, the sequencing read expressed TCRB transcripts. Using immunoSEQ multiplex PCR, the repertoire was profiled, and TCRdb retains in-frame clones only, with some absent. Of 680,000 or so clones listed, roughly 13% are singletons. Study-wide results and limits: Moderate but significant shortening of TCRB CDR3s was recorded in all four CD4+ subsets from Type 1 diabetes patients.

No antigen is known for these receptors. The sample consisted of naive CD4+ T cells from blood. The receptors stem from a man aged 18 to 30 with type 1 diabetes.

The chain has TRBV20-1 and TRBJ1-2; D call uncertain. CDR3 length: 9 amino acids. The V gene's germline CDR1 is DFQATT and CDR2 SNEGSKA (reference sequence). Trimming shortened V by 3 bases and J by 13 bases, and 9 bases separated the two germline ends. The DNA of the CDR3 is TGCAGTGCTAGGGCGCCTCCCACCTTC. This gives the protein CSARAPPTF.

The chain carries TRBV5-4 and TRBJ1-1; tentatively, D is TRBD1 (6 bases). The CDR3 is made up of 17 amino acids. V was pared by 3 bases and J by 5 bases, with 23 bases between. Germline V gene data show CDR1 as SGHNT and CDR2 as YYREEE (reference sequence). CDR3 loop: CASSSTWGAATGTEAFF. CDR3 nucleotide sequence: TGTGCCAGCAGCTCCACGTGGGGGGCGGCTACGGGGACTGAAGCTTTCTTT.

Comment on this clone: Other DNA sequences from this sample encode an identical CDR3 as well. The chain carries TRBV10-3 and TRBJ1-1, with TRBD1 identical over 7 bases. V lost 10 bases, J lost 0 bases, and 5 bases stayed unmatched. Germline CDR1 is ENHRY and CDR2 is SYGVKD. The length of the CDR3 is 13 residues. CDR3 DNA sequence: TGTGCCACGAGACAGGGCTTGAACACTGAAGCTTTCTTT. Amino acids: CATRQGLNTEAFF.

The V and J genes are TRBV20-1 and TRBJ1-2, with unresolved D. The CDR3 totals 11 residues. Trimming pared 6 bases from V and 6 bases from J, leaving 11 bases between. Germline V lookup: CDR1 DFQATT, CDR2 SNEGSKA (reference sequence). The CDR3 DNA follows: TGCAGTGCCACCCCCTGGGATGGCTACACCTTC. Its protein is CSATPWDGYTF.

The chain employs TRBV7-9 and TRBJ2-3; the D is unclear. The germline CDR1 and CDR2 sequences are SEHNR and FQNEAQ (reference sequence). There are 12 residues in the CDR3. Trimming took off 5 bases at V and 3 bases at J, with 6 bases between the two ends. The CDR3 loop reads CASSPVTDTQYF. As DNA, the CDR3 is TGTGCCAGCAGCCCCGTAACAGATACGCAGTATTTT.

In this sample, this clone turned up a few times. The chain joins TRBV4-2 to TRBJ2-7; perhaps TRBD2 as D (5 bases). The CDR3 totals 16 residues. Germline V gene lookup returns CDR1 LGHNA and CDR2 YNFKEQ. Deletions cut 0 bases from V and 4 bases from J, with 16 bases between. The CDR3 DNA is TGTGCCAGCAGCCAAGATGTCGGGGTCCTCGGTTACGAGCAGTACTTC. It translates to CASSQDVGVLGYEQYF.

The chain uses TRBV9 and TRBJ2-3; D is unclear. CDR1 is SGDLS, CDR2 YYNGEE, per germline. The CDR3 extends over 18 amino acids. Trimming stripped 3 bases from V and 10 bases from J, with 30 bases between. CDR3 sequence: CASSGGPWSPQQPKSQYF. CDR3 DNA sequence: TGTGCCAGCAGCGGAGGCCCCTGGAGCCCCCAACAACCGAAATCGCAGTATTTT.